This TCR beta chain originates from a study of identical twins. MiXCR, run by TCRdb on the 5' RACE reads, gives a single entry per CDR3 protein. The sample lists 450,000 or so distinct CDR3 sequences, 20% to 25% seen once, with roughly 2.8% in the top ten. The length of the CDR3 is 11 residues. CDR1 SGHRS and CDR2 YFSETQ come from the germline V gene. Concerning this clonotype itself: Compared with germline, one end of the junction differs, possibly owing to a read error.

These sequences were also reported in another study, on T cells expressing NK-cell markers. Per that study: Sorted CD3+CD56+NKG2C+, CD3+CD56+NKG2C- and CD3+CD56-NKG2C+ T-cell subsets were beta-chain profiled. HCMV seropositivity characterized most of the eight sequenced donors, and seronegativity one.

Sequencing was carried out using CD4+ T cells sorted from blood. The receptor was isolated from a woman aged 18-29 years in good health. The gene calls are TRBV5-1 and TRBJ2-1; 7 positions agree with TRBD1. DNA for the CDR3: TGCGCCAGCAGCTCTCAGGGGGAGCGGTTCTTC. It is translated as CASSSQGERFF.